This T cell receptor (beta chain) emerged from a study of OX40 agonist ivuxolimab in advanced cancers. Study background: The patients received ivuxolimab by intravenous route every 2 weeks at 0.01 to 10 mg/kg. Partial responses occurred in Three dose-escalation patients, one with hepatocellular carcinoma and two with cutaneous melanoma. Study observations and caveats: CD8+ T cells averaged more expanded clones than CD4+.

Generated by immunoSEQ multiplex PCR, the TCRdb table keeps only in-frame clones and is missing some. The sample holds some 110,000 clones; just over 90% are singletons and the top ten take 0.48%. The CDR3 totals 15 residues. The germline gives CDR1 LGHNA, CDR2 YSLEER. V lost 0 bases, J lost 8 bases, and 11 bases lay in between. Patients were ruled out by autoimmune disease history or systemic immunosuppression. This clone was recorded a few times. Antigen: not known. The chain is built from TRBV4-3 and TRBJ1-6; D perhaps matches TRBD1 (5 bases). This sequence originates from an adult with an advanced solid tumor such as melanoma, head and neck, liver or kidney cancer. Sequencing used CD4+ or CD8+ T cells sorted from blood, obtained in a trial of the OX40 agonist ivuxolimab. The chain's CDR3 is CASSQDPGFDSPLHF. Written as DNA, the CDR3 is TGCGCCAGCAGCCAAGATCCAGGGTTTGATTCACCCCTCCACTTT.